Detailed here is one TCR beta chain. The antigen remains unidentified. V gave up 5 bases and J gave up 4 bases, with 9 bases separating them. Germline V gene data show CDR1 as SGHTA and CDR2 as FQGNSA. There are 12 residues in the CDR3. Allogeneic regulatory or mature dendritic cells were co-cultured for more than 4 days with CFSE-labeled sorted T cells at 1:10. CD4+ or CD8+ T cells were sorted as naive CD45RA+ or memory CD45RO+. The sample comes from a study of regulatory dendritic cells for organ transplantation. Broader study findings: Mature dendritic cells appeared to drive more memory CD8+ clonal expansion than regulatory ones. Memory T cells were less diverse than naive, with memory CD8+ most oligoclonal.

Assay used: immunoSEQ multiplex PCR; TCRdb lists only in-frame clones, some missing. This sample has 9,500 to 15,000 clones, with less than 70% found just once. V and J are TRBV7-2 and TRBJ2-7, with a tentative D call TRBD2 (5 bases). The receptor's source is a human donor in good health. Input material: naive CD8+ T cells from blood cultured with dendritic cells. Subset: CD45RA+ naive T cells. The CDR3 nucleotides are TGTGCCAGCAGCCCCCCGGGGTACGAGCAGTACTTC. It specifies CASSPPGYEQYF.